The clone carrying this TCR beta chain showed up just a few times. Its matching antigen is unknown. Preparation of the TCRbeta library involved a method that used unique molecular identifiers. Via MiXCR, TCRdb re-called the PCR reads, giving one row per CDR3 protein. The repertoire holds about 870,000 distinct CDR3 sequences, with 16% as singletons. The source of the sample is a study of T-cell reconstitution after alpha-beta-depleted transplantation in children. The study's findings and limits: Several hundred graft clones that had expanded were reportedly the source of alpha-beta T cells about two months after transplant. The origin of high day-60 TCRbeta diversity in some patients lay in surviving recipient T cells and thymic progenitors.

Per germline, CDR1 KGHDR and CDR2 SFDVKD. This CDR3 comprises 17 residues. V trimming: 2 bases; J trimming: 3 bases; junction bases outside the gene matches: 9. The source is a male patient between 5 and 17 years old who had a stem cell transplant for acute lymphoblastic leukemia, so the T cells may come from the graft donor. The starting material was PBMCs, mostly from graft donor cells, obtained 360 days after TCRalphabeta/CD19-depleted stem cell transplant. V and J are TRBV24-1 and TRBJ2-1, with 7 bases lining up with TRBD2. The CDR3 sequence is CATSDWRWEGFYNEQFF. As DNA, the CDR3 is TGTGCCACCAGTGATTGGAGGTGGGAGGGGTTCTACAATGAGCAGTTCTTC.